The 2 T cell receptor beta chains presented below share a single source sample, sequenced in a study of T cells expressing NK-cell markers. TCRdb reworked the 5' RACE reads into one entry per CDR3 protein, no DNA. In total, the table holds 350,000 to 400,000 distinct CDR3 sequences. Sequencing used blood T cells: a sorted CD56 or NKG2C T cell subset, CD4+ or CD8+ T cells, or bulk PBMC T cells (not recorded which). These receptors were taken from a woman aged 45-60 years in good health.

This chain joins TRBV29-1 and TRBJ2-4; without DNA, the TCRdb call of TRBD2 cannot be checked. The CDR3 is 13 amino acids. Germline CDR1 and CDR2: SQVTM and ANQGSEA. CDR3: CSAVAGGLNIQYF.

The chain couples TRBV18 to TRBJ2-1. This CDR3 has 15 amino acids. Per germline, CDR1 KGHSH and CDR2 LQKENI. The CDR3 is CASSPPGTVYNEQFF.